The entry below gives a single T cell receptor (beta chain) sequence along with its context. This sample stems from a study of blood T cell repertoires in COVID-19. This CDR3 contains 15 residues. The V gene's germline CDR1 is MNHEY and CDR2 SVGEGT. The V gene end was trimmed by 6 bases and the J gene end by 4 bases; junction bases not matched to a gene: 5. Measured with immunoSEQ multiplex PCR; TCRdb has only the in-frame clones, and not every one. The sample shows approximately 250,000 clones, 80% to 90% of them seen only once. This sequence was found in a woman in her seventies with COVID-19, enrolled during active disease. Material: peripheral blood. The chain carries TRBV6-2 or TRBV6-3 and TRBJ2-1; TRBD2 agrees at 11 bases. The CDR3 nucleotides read TGTGCCAGCAGCCAGCTAGCGGGAGGTTACAATGAGCAGTTCTTC. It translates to CASSQLAGGYNEQFF.